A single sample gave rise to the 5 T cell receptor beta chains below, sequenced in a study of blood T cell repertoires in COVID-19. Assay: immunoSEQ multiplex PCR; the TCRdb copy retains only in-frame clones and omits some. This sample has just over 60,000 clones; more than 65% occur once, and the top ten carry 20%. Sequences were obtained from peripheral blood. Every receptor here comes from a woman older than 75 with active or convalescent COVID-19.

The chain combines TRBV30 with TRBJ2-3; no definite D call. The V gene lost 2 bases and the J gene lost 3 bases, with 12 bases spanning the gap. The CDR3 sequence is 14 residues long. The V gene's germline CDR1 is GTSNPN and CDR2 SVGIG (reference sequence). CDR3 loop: CAWSPVGLTDTQYF. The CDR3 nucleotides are TGTGCCTGGAGTCCTGTGGGCCTTACAGATACGCAGTATTTT.

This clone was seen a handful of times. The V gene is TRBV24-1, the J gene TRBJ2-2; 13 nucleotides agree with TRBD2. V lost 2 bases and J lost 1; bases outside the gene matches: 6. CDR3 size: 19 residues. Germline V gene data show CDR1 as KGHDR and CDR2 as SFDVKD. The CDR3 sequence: CATSDSGTSGERNTGELFF. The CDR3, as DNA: TGTGCCACCAGTGATTCAGGGACTAGCGGGGAAAGGAACACCGGGGAGCTGTTTTTT.

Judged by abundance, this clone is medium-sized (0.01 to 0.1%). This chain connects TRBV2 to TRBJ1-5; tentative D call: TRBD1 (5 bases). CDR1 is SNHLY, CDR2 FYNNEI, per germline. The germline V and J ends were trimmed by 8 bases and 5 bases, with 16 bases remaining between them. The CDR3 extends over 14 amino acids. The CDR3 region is CASGRGGRDQPQHF. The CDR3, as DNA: TGTGCCAGCGGTCGCGGGGGGAGAGATCAGCCCCAGCATTTT.

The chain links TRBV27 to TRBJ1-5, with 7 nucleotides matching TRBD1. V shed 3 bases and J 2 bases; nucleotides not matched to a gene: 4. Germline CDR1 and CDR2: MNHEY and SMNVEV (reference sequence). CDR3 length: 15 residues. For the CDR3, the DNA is TGTGCCAGCAGTTTGCGACAGGGCGGCAATCAGCCCCAGCATTTT. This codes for CASSLRQGGNQPQHF.

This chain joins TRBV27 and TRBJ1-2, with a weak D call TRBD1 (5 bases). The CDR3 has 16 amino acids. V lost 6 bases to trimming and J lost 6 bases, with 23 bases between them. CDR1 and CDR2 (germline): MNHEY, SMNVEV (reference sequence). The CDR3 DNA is TGTGCCAGCAGCTTCTACCCAGGGTCCGCCACTAATGGCTACACCTTC. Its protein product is CASSFYPGSATNGYTF.